The clone carrying this T cell receptor (beta chain) has just one count. This sample was included in a study of T cell responses to AZD1222 COVID-19 vaccine. Trimming removed 4 bases from V and 4 bases from J, with 15 bases in between. There are 15 residues in the CDR3. Germline V gene lookup returns CDR1 SGHRS and CDR2 YFSETQ. Data came from immunoSEQ multiplex PCR; TCRdb stores just in-frame clones and leaves some out. This sample has under 120,000 clones; 80% to 95% occur once, and the top ten carry around 1.2%. The origin of this receptor is an adult in good health. The V call is TRBV5-1, the J call TRBJ1-5, with D perhaps TRBD1 (5 bases). The sequences come from peripheral blood, collected on day 0 of AZD1222 vaccination. The CDR3 loop is CASSLGPRGNQPQHF. The CDR3 DNA sequence: TGCGCCAGCAGCCTGGGGCCCCGGGGTAATCAGCCCCAGCATTTT.